This T cell receptor beta chain was documented in a study of T cells in Graves' hyperthyroidism and ophthalmopathy. Findings and caveats of the study: Ophthalmopathy, as predicted by the model, came a median about seven months after the prediction. From stable hyperthyroidism, ophthalmopathy was set apart by a 13 V-J model.

From germline, CDR1 is SQVTM and CDR2 ANQGSEA. CDR3 length equals 16 residues. V was clipped by 4 bases and J by 2 bases; unmatched bases: 13. This clonotype was seen ten or more times. Its antigen is undetermined. The TCR beta CDR3 regions underwent amplification using RNA transcripts as the source. During a first-round RT-PCR of the TCR CDR3, the HTBI primer set was used. TCRdb re-analysed the multiplex PCR reads in MiXCR, keeping a single row per CDR3 protein. The sample records under 400,000 distinct CDR3 sequences, about 13% being singletons. This chain uses TRBV29-1 with TRBJ1-1; 7 bases are a match to TRBD1. Sequencing was performed on blood. This clonotype was obtained from a woman aged 18 to 35 with Graves' hyperthyroidism. Here the CDR3 DNA reads TGCAGCGTTGGAGACCCTTACGGGACAGCCAACACTGAAGCTTTCTTT. Amino acids: CSVGDPYGTANTEAFF.